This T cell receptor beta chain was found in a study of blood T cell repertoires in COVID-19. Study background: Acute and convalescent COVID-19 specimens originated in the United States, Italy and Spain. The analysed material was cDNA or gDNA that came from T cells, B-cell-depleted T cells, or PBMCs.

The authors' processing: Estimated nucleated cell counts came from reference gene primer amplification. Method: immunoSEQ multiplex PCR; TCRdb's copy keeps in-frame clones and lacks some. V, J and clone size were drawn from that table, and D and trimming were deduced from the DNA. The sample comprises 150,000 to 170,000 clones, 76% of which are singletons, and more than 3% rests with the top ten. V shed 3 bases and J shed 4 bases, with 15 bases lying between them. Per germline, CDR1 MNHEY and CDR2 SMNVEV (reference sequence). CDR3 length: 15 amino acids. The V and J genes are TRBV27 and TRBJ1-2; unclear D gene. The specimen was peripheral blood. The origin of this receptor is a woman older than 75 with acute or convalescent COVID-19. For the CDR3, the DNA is TGTGCCAGCAGTTTCCTCAAGACGGGTATCTATGGCTACACCTTC. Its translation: CASSFLKTGIYGYTF.